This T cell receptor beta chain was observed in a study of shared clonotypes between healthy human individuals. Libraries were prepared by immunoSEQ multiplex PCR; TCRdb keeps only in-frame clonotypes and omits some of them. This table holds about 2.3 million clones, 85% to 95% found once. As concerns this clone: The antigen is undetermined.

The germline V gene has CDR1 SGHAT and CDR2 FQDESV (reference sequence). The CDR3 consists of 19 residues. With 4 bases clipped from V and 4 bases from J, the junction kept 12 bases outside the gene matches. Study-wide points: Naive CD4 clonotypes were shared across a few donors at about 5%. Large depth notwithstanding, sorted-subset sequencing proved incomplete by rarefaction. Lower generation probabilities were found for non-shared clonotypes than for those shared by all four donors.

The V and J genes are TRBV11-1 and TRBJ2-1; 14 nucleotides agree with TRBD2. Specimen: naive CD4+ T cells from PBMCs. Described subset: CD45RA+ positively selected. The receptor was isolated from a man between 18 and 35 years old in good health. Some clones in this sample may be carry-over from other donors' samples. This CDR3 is CASSSKPGLAGVWYNEQFF. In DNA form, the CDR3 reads TGTGCCAGCAGCTCGAAGCCGGGACTAGCGGGAGTTTGGTACAATGAGCAGTTCTTC.